The 23 T cell receptor beta chains given below trace back to one sample, sequenced in a study of beta chain features in type 1 diabetes. Expressed TCRB transcripts were sequenced after all isolated RNA was converted to cDNA. Profiling relied on immunoSEQ multiplex PCR, and the TCRdb table lists in-frame clones only, not all of them. This sample has about 300,000 clones, with about 8% found just once. Material for sequencing was central memory CD4+ T cells from blood. These receptors were collected from a woman younger than 35 in good health.

This chain connects TRBV5-5 to TRBJ2-2; D is unresolved. Germline assignment: CDR1 SGHKS and CDR2 YYEKEE (reference sequence). The CDR3 spans 14 residues. V dropped 4 bases and J dropped 4 bases, with 11 bases sitting between them. CDR3 in DNA: TGTGCCAGCAGCCCCATGGTGGGCACCGGGGAGCTGTTTTTT. As protein: CASSPMVGTGELFF.

The CDR3 is CAWQPTGLDSGNYGYTF. CDR3 bases: TGTGCCTGGCAGCCGACAGGGCTAGATTCGGGCAACTATGGCTACACCTTC. The chain employs TRBV30 and TRBJ1-2; TRBD1 agrees at 7 bases. Germline CDR1 is GTSNPN and CDR2 is SVGIG (reference sequence). The V and J ends lost 5 bases and 2 bases, in that order; junction bases with no gene match: 17. The CDR3 loop spans 17 amino acids.

The chain uses TRBV6-1 and TRBJ1-3; D may be TRBD1 (6 bases). Germline V gene data show CDR1 as MNHNS and CDR2 as SASEGT. Trimming cost V 7 bases and J 3 bases, with 16 bases left between them. This CDR3 region has 15 residues. The CDR3 DNA follows: TGTGCCAGCAACCCCCACAGGGATAATGGAAACACCATATATTTT. It is translated as CASNPHRDNGNTIYF.

In regard to this clone: Other DNA sequences from this sample encode an identical CDR3 as well. CDR3 in DNA: TGTGCCAGTAGTATAGGCCCCAGGGATACGCAGTATTTT. Translating it yields CASSIGPRDTQYF. The chain employs TRBV19 and TRBJ2-3, with D hard to call. Deletions cut 1 base from V and 6 bases from J, with 8 bases between. The CDR3 sequence is 13 residues long. Germline CDR1 LNHDA, CDR2 SQIVND (reference sequence).

This clone was detected only a few times. The chain joins TRBV5-6 to TRBJ1-2; D is perhaps TRBD1 (5 bases). The CDR3 has 12 amino acids. Trimming took off 4 bases at V and 4 bases at J, with 8 bases between the two ends. Germline CDR1 and CDR2: SGHDT and YYEEEE. The CDR3 sequence is CASSRTGYGYTF. The CDR3 DNA is TGTGCCAGCAGCCGAACAGGCTATGGCTACACCTTC.

The genes are TRBV7-2 and TRBJ2-5; D gene unclear. Germline CDR1 is SGHTA and CDR2 is FQGNSA. Trimming pared 3 bases from V and 7 bases from J, leaving 9 bases between. CDR3 length equals 12 residues. CDR3 sequence reads: CASSFDPRTQYF. CDR3 DNA: TGTGCCAGCAGCTTCGACCCCCGGACCCAGTACTTC.

This clone was seen a few times. This specimen includes other DNA sequences encoding the same CDR3. The chain joins TRBV5-6 to TRBJ1-4; unclear D gene. This CDR3 has 16 amino acids. V lost 1 base to trimming and J lost 1 base, with 11 bases between them. Germline CDR1 SGHDT, CDR2 YYEEEE. This CDR3 reads CASSLTGLGTNEKLFF. The CDR3 nucleotides read TGTGCCAGCAGCTTGACGGGATTGGGAACTAATGAAAAACTGTTTTTT.

This clone was detected only a few times. The chain uses TRBV7-9 and TRBJ2-2; 10 bases align to TRBD2. Germline V gives CDR1 SEHNR, CDR2 FQNEAQ (reference sequence). V shed 4 bases and J 5 bases; nucleotides not matched to a gene: 7. CDR3 length equals 16 residues. CDR3 coding DNA: TGTGCCAGCAGCTCCTCTAGCGGGAGTAATACCGGGGAGCTGTTTTTT. Translation: CASSSSSGSNTGELFF.

The chain couples TRBV29-1 to TRBJ1-1; D perhaps matches TRBD1 (5 bases). CDR3 length equals 14 residues. V lost 3 bases, J lost 5 bases, and 16 bases lay in between. Germline values: CDR1 SQVTM, CDR2 ANQGSEA. CDR3 DNA: TGCAGCGTTGATCTCCGGCAGGGCAGGACTGAAGCTTTCTTT. It specifies CSVDLRQGRTEAFF. Using reference TRBV29-1 and TRBJ1-1 for the parts outside the CDR3, the full variable domain is SAVISQKPSRDICQRGTSLTIQCQVDSQVTMMFWYRQQPGQSLTLIATANQGSEATYESGFVIDKFPISRPNLTFSTLTVSNMSPEDSSIYLCSVDLRQGRTEAFFGQGTRLTVV.

This clone has a count of ten or more. This chain links TRBV7-9 with TRBJ2-7, with D possibly matching TRBD2 (5 bases). This CDR3 comprises 13 residues. Per germline, CDR1 SEHNR and CDR2 FQNEAQ (reference sequence). V was cut by 7 bases and J by 4 bases, with 14 bases left in between. DNA of the CDR3: TGTGCCAGCAACTTGCTGACGGGGTACGAGCAGTACTTC. It yields the protein CASNLLTGYEQYF. Variable domain in full (rest from reference TRBV7-9 and TRBJ2-7): DTGVSQNPRHKITKRGQNVTFRCDPISEHNRLYWYRQTLGQGPEFLTYFQNEAQLEKSRLLSDRFSAERPKGSFSTLEIQRTEQGDSAMYLCASNLLTGYEQYFGPGTRLTVT.

Regarding this clone: The junction departs from germline at one end; a sequencing error may be responsible. The chain carries TRBV14 and TRBJ2-7; TRBD2 might be the D (5 bases). The CDR3 covers 15 residues. Germline V lookup: CDR1 SGHDN, CDR2 FVKESK. The CDR3 DNA sequence: TGTGCCAGCAGCCAAGTGGTGACGATAGGAGGTCAGCTGGACTTC. It encodes CASSQVVTIGGQLDF.

The chain has TRBV4-1 and TRBJ2-3, with 12 bases identical to TRBD2. Germline values: CDR1 MGHRA, CDR2 YSYEKL. There are 16 residues in the CDR3. V lost 2 bases, J lost 6 bases, and 6 bases stayed unmatched. DNA of the CDR3: TGCGCCAGCAGCCAACCCACTAGCGGGAGGCGGGATACGCAGTATTTT. This translates into CASSQPTSGRRDTQYF.

V is TRBV30 and J is TRBJ2-6; D remains ambiguous. V was shortened by 2 bases and J by 4 bases, with 12 bases between the two germline ends. CDR1 GTSNPN and CDR2 SVGIG come from the germline V gene (reference sequence). This CDR3 comprises 15 residues. CDR3 sequence (DNA): TGTGCCTGGAGTAAGTTGAGAACAGGGGCCAACGTCCTGACTTTC. This gives the protein CAWSKLRTGANVLTF.

This clone turned up a few times. V usage is TRBV5-6 and J usage is TRBJ2-7; 12 positions agree with TRBD2. Germline-derived CDR1 and CDR2 are SGHDT and YYEEEE. V lost 1 base to trimming and J lost 4 bases; unmatched junction nucleotides: 3. The CDR3 length is 15 residues. This chain's CDR3 is CASSLRTSGTYEQYV. The CDR3 region has the DNA TGTGCCAGCAGCTTGAGGACTAGCGGGACATACGAGCAGTACGTC.

This clone was recorded many times. The J gene is TRBJ2-3, the V gene TRBV28, with D tentatively TRBD2 (5 bases). The length of the CDR3 is 13 residues. The germline gives CDR1 MDHEN, CDR2 SYDVKM. V dropped 6 bases and J dropped 0 bases, with 7 bases sitting between them. The CDR3 spells CASRRGSTDTQYF. The CDR3 DNA is TGTGCCAGCAGACGGGGTAGCACAGATACGCAGTATTTT.

CDR3 residues: CASSLGRMNTEAFF. CDR3 DNA sequence: TGTGCCAGCAGCTTAGGCCGAATGAACACTGAAGCTTTCTTT. The chain carries TRBV11-1 and TRBJ1-1; the D is unclear. Germline V gene lookup returns CDR1 SGHAT and CDR2 FQDESV (reference sequence). Trimming removed 1 base from V and 0 bases from J, with 6 bases in between. The CDR3 runs 14 residues. Based on the CDR3 plus reference TRBV11-1 and TRBJ1-1, the full variable domain is EAEVAQSPRYKITEKSQAVAFWCDPISGHATLYWYRQILGQGPELLVQFQDESVVDDSQLPKDRFSAERLKGVDSTLKIQPAELGDSAMYLCASSLGRMNTEAFFGQGTRLTVV.

The chain joins TRBV4-2 to TRBJ2-7; D is uncertain. Trimming stripped 0 bases from V and 2 bases from J, with 8 bases between. The CDR3 length is 14 residues. The V gene's germline CDR1 is LGHNA and CDR2 YNFKEQ. CDR3 residues: CASSQDTPPYEQYV. The DNA of the CDR3 is TGTGCCAGCAGCCAAGATACCCCTCCCTACGAGCAGTACGTC.

This clone was detected a few times. The chain couples TRBV11-2 to TRBJ2-7; D is perhaps TRBD1 or TRBD2 (5 bases each). V was pared by 0 bases and J by 3 bases, with 6 bases between. From germline, CDR1 is SGHAT and CDR2 FQNNGV. The CDR3 consists of 13 residues. CDR3 region: CASSLDGGYEQYV. The CDR3 bases are TGTGCCAGCAGCTTAGATGGGGGCTACGAGCAGTACGTC.

This clone was seen ten or more times. The chain carries TRBV15 and TRBJ1-4; D gene ambiguous. Trimming took 5 bases from V and 8 from J, leaving 12 bases between them. In germline, CDR1 is LNHNV, CDR2 YYDKDF (reference sequence). The CDR3 is made up of 13 amino acids. The CDR3, as DNA: TGTGCCACCAGCCCCCCGGTCGAAGAAAAACTGTTTTTT. Amino acids: CATSPPVEEKLFF.

The chain combines TRBV4-3 with TRBJ2-3; D is unclear. The CDR3 is 13 residues long. Germline V CDR1 and CDR2: LGHNA, YSLEER. The germline V and J ends were trimmed by 0 bases and 3 bases, with 4 bases remaining between them. The CDR3 nucleotides read TGCGCCAGCAGCCAAGATCCGACAGATACGCAGTATTTT. Its protein product is CASSQDPTDTQYF.

The V gene is TRBV7-3, the J gene TRBJ2-3; D is tentatively TRBD1 or TRBD2 (6 bases each). The CDR3 extends over 17 amino acids. Germline V gives CDR1 SGHTA, CDR2 FQGTGA. V lost 1 base and J 0 bases, leaving 14 bases between the germline ends. In DNA form, the CDR3 reads TGTGCCAGCAGCTTAATAGGGGGGCATCTGAGCACAGATACGCAGTATTTT. It specifies CASSLIGGHLSTDTQYF.

The chain employs TRBV20-1 and TRBJ1-2; 7 positions agree with TRBD1. The CDR3 has 11 amino acids. Germline CDR1 is DFQATT and CDR2 is SNEGSKA (reference sequence). CDR3 protein: CRGGADYGYTF. DNA for the CDR3: TGCAGAGGGGGCGCTGACTATGGCTACACCTTC.

This clone was detected a few times. The V and J genes are TRBV28 and TRBJ2-7; D possibly corresponds to TRBD1 (5 bases). Per the germline V gene, CDR1 is MDHEN and CDR2 is SYDVKM. Trimming took off 5 bases at V and 6 bases at J, with 14 bases between the two ends. This CDR3 is built from 13 residues. The CDR3 sequence: CASSPTSRAEQYV. CDR3 nucleotides: TGTGCCAGCAGTCCTACCTCCAGGGCCGAGCAGTACGTC.